What follows are 15 T cell receptor beta chains derived from one specimen sequenced in a study of CXCR3-negative and CXCR3-positive naive CD8 T cells. Study findings and constraints: TRB CDR3s of CXCR3-positive naive cells were more hydrophobic than those of CXCR3-negative naive cells.

In preparing the TRB cDNA libraries, 5' RACE with UMI labels was used. For each CDR3 protein, TCRdb gives one entry from its re-call of the 5' RACE reads, without DNA. The sample data list some 140,000 distinct CDR3 sequences. For these receptors, no antigen is known. The sample consisted of naive CXCR3+ CD8+ T cells from blood. Stated subset: CD45RO-CCR7+CD27+CD95- naive CD8+ T cells expressing CXCR3 (TNR3+). These receptors originate from a human donor in good health. Some clones in this sample may be carry-over from other donors' samples.

The chain employs TRBV9 and TRBJ2-6; TCRdb indicates TRBD1, and absent DNA this call remains unverified. CDR1 and CDR2 (germline): SGDLS, YYNGEE. The CDR3 length is 21 residues. The CDR3 sequence: CASSAPRTGDRGHSGANVLTF.

This chain joins TRBV19 and TRBJ2-7; without DNA, the TCRdb call of TRBD1 cannot be checked. CDR1 LNHDA and CDR2 SQIVND come from the germline V gene (reference sequence). The CDR3 spans 14 residues. The CDR3 here is CASSETGLSYEQYF.

The V call is TRBV15, the J call TRBJ2-1. From germline, CDR1 is LNHNV and CDR2 YYDKDF (reference sequence). The CDR3 runs 12 residues. CDR3: CATSQVRNEQFF. Full variable domain (rest looked up from reference TRBV15 and TRBJ2-1): DAMVIQNPRYQVTQFGKPVTLSCSQTLNHNVMYWYQQKSSQAPKLLFHYYDKDFNNEADTPDNFQSRRPNTSFCFLDIRSPGLGDTAMYLCATSQVRNEQFFGPGTRLTVL.

This sequence joins TRBV29-1 and TRBJ2-2; TCRdb returns TRBD1, unconfirmable since there is no DNA. Germline-derived CDR1 and CDR2 are SQVTM and ANQGSEA. The CDR3 sequence is 12 residues long. The CDR3 sequence: CSVGTGGAELFF.

This rearrangement joins TRBV5-8 to TRBJ2-7; TCRdb's D call of TRBD1 is untestable without DNA. From germline, CDR1 is SGHTS and CDR2 YDEGEE. The CDR3 covers 15 residues. The CDR3 loop reads CASSIRTGLIDVQYF.

The chain employs TRBV5-1 and TRBJ2-3; lacking DNA, the TRBD2 call made by TCRdb goes unchecked. Germline CDR1 is SGHRS and CDR2 is YFSETQ. There are 15 residues in the CDR3. CDR3 sequence: CASNPGLAGGDTQYF.

The CDR3 is CASSFWQDLDEQYF. The chain links TRBV7-9 to TRBJ2-7. The CDR3 spans 14 residues. The germline CDR1 and CDR2 sequences are SEHNR and FQNEAQ (reference sequence). The variable domain in full, completed from reference TRBV7-9 and TRBJ2-7, reads DTGVSQNPRHKITKRGQNVTFRCDPISEHNRLYWYRQTLGQGPEFLTYFQNEAQLEKSRLLSDRFSAERPKGSFSTLEIQRTEQGDSAMYLCASSFWQDLDEQYFGPGTRLTVT.

The gene calls are TRBV12-3 or TRBV12-4 and TRBJ2-7. The CDR3 length is 13 residues. CDR3 sequence: CASSGEEPYEQYF.

This rearrangement joins TRBV7-6 to TRBJ2-7. Germline V lookup: CDR1 SGHVS, CDR2 FNYEAQ. CDR3 length: 13 amino acids. This CDR3 is CASSSDPSYEQYF.

The chain uses TRBV29-1 and TRBJ2-7; TCRdb's D call, TRBD1, is unchecked because there is no DNA. From germline, CDR1 is SQVTM and CDR2 ANQGSEA. The CDR3 totals 14 residues. The CDR3 here is CSVEGDRGRYEQYF.

V usage is TRBV6-2 or TRBV6-3 and J usage is TRBJ2-1; absent DNA, TCRdb's TRBD1 call cannot be checked. The CDR3 is made up of 17 amino acids. Germline CDR1 and CDR2: MNHEY and SVGEGT. CDR3 region: CASSPRGGKGSYNEQFF.

The chain has TRBV5-6 and TRBJ1-1. Per the germline V gene, CDR1 is SGHDT and CDR2 is YYEEEE. The CDR3 runs 15 residues. The CDR3 spells CASSRAVPTDTEAFF. Using reference TRBV5-6 and TRBJ1-1 for the parts outside the CDR3, the full variable domain is DAGVTQSPTHLIKTRGQQVTLRCSPKSGHDTVSWYQQALGQGPQFIFQYYEEEERQRGNFPDRFSGHQFPNYSSELNVNALLLGDSALYLCASSRAVPTDTEAFFGQGTRLTVV.

The CDR3 loop reads CSARGRGNTEAFF. The rearrangement joins TRBV20-1 to TRBJ1-1; the TCRdb D gene call, TRBD1, has no DNA to confirm it. The CDR3 runs 13 residues. Germline assignment: CDR1 DFQATT and CDR2 SNEGSKA (reference sequence).

The V and J genes are TRBV7-9 and TRBJ2-3. The CDR3 loop spans 16 amino acids. Germline CDR1 is SEHNR and CDR2 is FQNEAQ (reference sequence). CDR3 sequence: CASSLVPEFSTDTQYF.

This chain links TRBV7-2 with TRBJ1-2. CDR1 is SGHTA and CDR2 is FQGNSA in the germline V gene. CDR3 length: 14 amino acids. The CDR3 is CASSLEPNLYGYTF.